The 9 T cell receptor beta chains presented below share a single source sample, sequenced in a study of monozygotic twins with inflammatory bowel disease. TCRdb reanalyzed the 5' RACE reads, giving one entry per CDR3 protein sequence and no DNA. The sample has around 380,000 distinct CDR3 sequences. The source material was blood. These receptors were collected from a human donor with ulcerative colitis or Crohn's disease, or a healthy co-twin of an affected twin (not recorded which).

The chain carries TRBV5-1 and TRBJ2-5; TCRdb names TRBD2, which stays unverified in the absence of DNA. This CDR3 region has 15 residues. The germline gives CDR1 SGHRS, CDR2 YFSETQ. The CDR3: CASSLGGSGEETQYF.

The CDR3 protein is CAISDRGEQYF. This chain connects TRBV10-3 to TRBJ2-7; TCRdb picks TRBD1, but there is no DNA to check that call. Germline-derived CDR1 and CDR2 are ENHRY and SYGVKD. The CDR3 covers 11 residues.

The CDR3 is CAITGTSLNTDTQYF. The V and J genes are TRBV10-3 and TRBJ2-3; TCRdb designates TRBD2, a call that cannot be tested without DNA. The CDR3 extends over 15 amino acids. Germline-derived CDR1 and CDR2 are ENHRY and SYGVKD.

This chain's CDR3 is CASSQDLSWVDTQYF. The J gene is TRBJ2-3, the V gene TRBV4-3. Germline CDR1 reads LGHNA; CDR2 reads YSLEER. CDR3 length: 15 residues.

The chain joins TRBV5-4 to TRBJ2-5; the D gene TCRdb calls, TRBD1, cannot be checked with no DNA. The CDR3 runs 15 residues. Germline V gene data show CDR1 as SGHNT and CDR2 as YYREEE (reference sequence). The CDR3 loop is CASSLAGTMGETQYF.

The chain couples TRBV7-2 to TRBJ2-7; with no DNA, the TCRdb D assignment of TRBD2 cannot be verified. The germline CDR1 and CDR2 sequences are SGHTA and FQGNSA. The CDR3 contains 15 residues. The CDR3 sequence is CASSARRGTGYEQYF.

The chain couples TRBV15 to TRBJ1-4. Germline CDR1 LNHNV, CDR2 YYDKDF (reference sequence). This CDR3 comprises 16 residues. The CDR3 region is CATSARPLTTNEKLFF. Variable domain in full (rest from reference TRBV15 and TRBJ1-4): DAMVIQNPRYQVTQFGKPVTLSCSQTLNHNVMYWYQQKSSQAPKLLFHYYDKDFNNEADTPDNFQSRRPNTSFCFLDIRSPGLGDTAMYLCATSARPLTTNEKLFFGSGTQLSVL.

The chain carries TRBV20-1 and TRBJ2-1; absent DNA, TCRdb's TRBD2 call cannot be checked. CDR3 length: 14 amino acids. Germline values: CDR1 DFQATT, CDR2 SNEGSKA (reference sequence). The CDR3 sequence: CSRGGSGLRNEQFF.

The genes are TRBV20-1 and TRBJ2-6; without DNA, the TCRdb call of TRBD1 cannot be checked. CDR1 is DFQATT and CDR2 is SNEGSKA in the germline V gene (reference sequence). This CDR3 comprises 17 residues. CDR3: CSASPQGLGSGANVLTF.